Each of the 21 T cell receptor beta chains below was sequenced from the same sample in a study of CD4 T cells in relation to SARS-CoV-2 and coronaviruses. These receptors lack a known antigen. Unexposed donor CD4+ T cells date from about 2010-2018, before the COVID-19 pandemic. The cells were cultured for under 13 days before CD4+ T cells were isolated. TCRdb keeps only in-frame clones here, not all; method: immunoSEQ multiplex PCR. The sample yields about 19,000 clones, around 80% seen once. Sequencing was carried out using CD4+ T cells from PBMCs, cultured in vitro. Receptors were obtained from a human donor in good health.

The chain recombines TRBV6-2 or TRBV6-3 with TRBJ2-1, with 9 bases matching TRBD2. Germline V gene lookup returns CDR1 MNHEY and CDR2 SVGEGT. This CDR3 is built from 17 residues. J gave up 3 bases and V 0 bases, and 6 bases lay outside the gene matches. CDR3 in amino acids: CASSYSPPSGIYNEQFF. CDR3 sequence (DNA): TGTGCCAGCAGTTACTCCCCCCCTAGCGGGATCTACAATGAGCAGTTCTTC.

The genes are TRBV19 and TRBJ2-2, with TRBD1 identical over 7 bases. CDR3 length: 13 amino acids. Trimming took 5 bases from V and 6 from J; bases not matched to a gene: 3. CDR1 is LNHDA, CDR2 SQIVND, per germline (reference sequence). The CDR3: CASSVTGPGELFF. The CDR3 coding sequence is TGTGCCAGTAGTGTGACAGGGCCCGGGGAGCTGTTTTTT.

The table lists this clone with a count of one. The V gene is TRBV25-1, the J gene TRBJ2-1; TRBD1 is a possible D gene (6 bases). The ends were cut back, 5 bases at V and 6 bases at J, with 17 bases in the middle. The germline gives CDR1 MGHDK, CDR2 SYGVNS. The CDR3 spans 15 residues. CDR3 DNA sequence: TGTGCCAGCAGTCTGAGCCCGGGACAACCCAATGAGCAGTTCTTC. Amino acid sequence: CASSLSPGQPNEQFF.

The CDR3 sequence is CASSRTSGTDTQYF. The CDR3 bases are TGTGCCAGCAGCCGGACTAGCGGCACAGATACGCAGTATTTT. This chain uses TRBV4-2 with TRBJ2-3; 9 bases are a match to TRBD2. This CDR3 contains 14 residues. Losses at the gene ends were 4 bases for V and 1 base for J; bases not matched to a gene: 0. Per the germline V gene, CDR1 is LGHNA and CDR2 is YNFKEQ.

The chain combines TRBV14 with TRBJ1-5; D is ambiguous. The V gene's germline CDR1 is SGHDN and CDR2 FVKESK. This CDR3 region has 18 residues. Trimming took off 0 bases at V and 3 bases at J, with 18 bases between the two ends. The CDR3 protein is CASSQELLSRAYNQPQHF. As DNA, the CDR3 is TGTGCCAGCAGCCAAGAATTGTTGAGTCGGGCCTACAATCAGCCCCAGCATTTT.

The rearrangement links TRBV12-3 or TRBV12-4 to TRBJ1-2, with D uncertain. Trimming removed 5 bases from V and 0 bases from J, with 7 bases in between. The CDR3 totals 13 residues. Written as DNA, the CDR3 is TGTGCCAGCAGTGCTGGTCCTAACTATGGCTACACCTTC. It codes for CASSAGPNYGYTF.

There are a few counts of this clone. CDR3 amino acids: CASSFNWNNSPLHF. DNA for the CDR3: TGTGCCAGCAGCTTTAACTGGAACAATTCACCCCTCCACTTT. V gene TRBV11-2 combines with J gene TRBJ1-6; D unresolved. CDR1 SGHAT and CDR2 FQNNGV come from the germline V gene. The CDR3 is 14 residues long. V lost 3 bases, J lost 7 bases, and 10 bases lay in between.

The sample holds a few counts of this clone. V is TRBV4-3 and J is TRBJ1-2; 8 positions agree with TRBD1. Trimming cost V 0 bases and J 4 bases; bases outside gene matches: 4. Germline values: CDR1 LGHNA, CDR2 YSLEER. The CDR3 runs 15 residues. CDR3 coding DNA: TGCGCCAGCAGCCAAGATTTAGGACAGGGCTATGGCTACACCTTC. Its translation is CASSQDLGQGYGYTF.

The rearrangement uses TRBV2 and TRBJ2-7, with D uncertain. V was pared by 5 bases and J by 5 bases, with 10 bases between. The CDR3 totals 12 residues. Germline CDR1 and CDR2: SNHLY and FYNNEI. The CDR3 DNA follows: TGTGCCAGCAGTCGAGATAGCCACGAGCAGTACTTC. It translates to CASSRDSHEQYF.

The J gene is TRBJ1-5, the V gene TRBV5-1; D ambiguous. The CDR3 loop spans 15 amino acids. V was trimmed by 0 bases and J by 0 bases, leaving 7 bases between them. Germline CDR1 SGHRS, CDR2 YFSETQ. CDR3 sequence (DNA): TGCGCCAGCAGCTTGGAAGGTTATAGCAATCAGCCCCAGCATTTT. It is translated as CASSLEGYSNQPQHF.

This chain connects TRBV10-3 to TRBJ1-1; the match to TRBD1 covers 7 bases. This CDR3 has 14 amino acids. Germline V lookup: CDR1 ENHRY, CDR2 SYGVKD. J gave up 8 bases and V 8 bases, and 14 bases lay outside the gene matches. The CDR3 is CAIGGGQSGIEAFF. The CDR3 bases are TGTGCCATCGGGGGGGGACAGTCAGGTATCGAAGCTTTCTTT.

The V gene is TRBV12-3 or TRBV12-4, the J gene TRBJ2-7; D not resolved. CDR3 size: 13 residues. Trimming removed 6 bases at V and 6 bases at J, with 15 bases between. The CDR3, as DNA: TGTGCCAGCAGCTCGAGCGTGGGCGGCGAGCAGTACTTC. It is translated as CASSSSVGGEQYF.

This clone was recorded a few times. This chain connects TRBV4-2 to TRBJ2-1; 13 bases line up with TRBD2. There are 20 residues in the CDR3. Trimming took 5 bases from V and 8 from J; bases not matched to a gene: 21. CDR1 is LGHNA, CDR2 YNFKEQ, per germline. The CDR3 DNA reads TGTGCCAGCAGCGCTCAACTTTGGGGACTAGCGGGAAAGGGGGTTGATGAGCAGTTCTTC. Translating gives CASSAQLWGLAGKGVDEQFF.

The chain employs TRBV5-8 and TRBJ2-7, with 10 bases identical to TRBD1. The ends lost 4 bases at V and 5 bases at J; junction bases unmatched: 12. Per germline, CDR1 SGHTS and CDR2 YDEGEE. This CDR3 spans 16 amino acids. CDR3 sequence reads: CASSLEPDRGQDEQYF. The DNA for the CDR3 is TGTGCCAGCAGCCTGGAGCCCGACAGGGGGCAAGACGAGCAGTACTTC.

This clone occurred a few times. The rearrangement uses TRBV3-1 (or the pseudogene TRBV3-2) and TRBJ1-5, with D perhaps TRBD1 (5 bases). The germline gives CDR1 LGHDT, CDR2 YNNKEL (reference sequence). V was clipped by 3 bases and J by 7 bases, with 16 bases between them. This CDR3 comprises 15 residues. The CDR3 DNA follows: TGTGCCAGCAGCCAGCAAACCGGGGGGGAACAGCCCCAGCATTTT. This encodes CASSQQTGGEQPQHF.

This sequence joins TRBV5-6 and TRBJ1-1, with 8 bases that match TRBD1. After removal of 7 bases from V and 4 bases from J, the junction contained 18 bases not matched to a gene. The CDR3 has 17 amino acids. Germline V gene sequence: CDR1 SGHDT, CDR2 YYEEEE. In DNA, the CDR3 is TGTGCCAGCGCGGCTACAGGGGGTCACTATCCCGGCACTGAAGCTTTCTTT. This gives the protein CASAATGGHYPGTEAFF. The variable domain in full, with the rest retrieved from reference TRBV5-6 and TRBJ1-1, is DAGVTQSPTHLIKTRGQQVTLRCSPKSGHDTVSWYQQALGQGPQFIFQYYEEEERQRGNFPDRFSGHQFPNYSSELNVNALLLGDSALYLCASAATGGHYPGTEAFFGQGTRLTVV.

J is TRBJ1-4 and V is TRBV30, with no clear D. CDR1 GTSNPN and CDR2 SVGIG come from the germline V gene (reference sequence). The CDR3 is made up of 11 amino acids. The ends were cut back, 0 bases at V and 8 bases at J, with 4 bases in the middle. The CDR3: CAWSVQEKLFF. The CDR3 nucleotides read TGTGCCTGGAGTGTACAGGAAAAACTGTTTTTT.

This sequence joins TRBV7-9 and TRBJ1-1, with unresolved D. The V and J ends lost 6 bases and 7 bases respectively, with 9 bases between them. Germline V gene data show CDR1 as SEHNR and CDR2 as FQNEAQ (reference sequence). The CDR3 extends over 11 amino acids. The CDR3 region has the DNA TGTGCCAGCAGTACGGCCGGTGAAGCTTTCTTT. Residues: CASSTAGEAFF. The whole variable domain, remainder taken from reference TRBV7-9 and TRBJ1-1, is DTGVSQNPRHKITKRGQNVTFRCDPISEHNRLYWYRQTLGQGPEFLTYFQNEAQLEKSRLLSDRFSAERPKGSFSTLEIQRTEQGDSAMYLCASSTAGEAFFGQGTRLTVV.

The CDR3 protein is CASSQPTPDTQYF. CDR3 nucleotide sequence: TGTGCCAGCAGCCAGCCCACCCCCGATACGCAGTATTTT. J is TRBJ2-3 and V is TRBV3-1 (or the pseudogene TRBV3-2); D unresolved. Germline V gives CDR1 LGHDT, CDR2 YNNKEL (reference sequence). This CDR3 spans 13 amino acids. V was shortened by 3 bases and J by 6 bases, with 10 bases between the two germline ends.

This clone was counted only a few times. The chain has TRBV5-4 and TRBJ2-2; D unclear. CDR1 is SGHNT, CDR2 YYREEE, per germline (reference sequence). This CDR3 has 13 amino acids. V shed 0 bases and J shed 8 bases, with 8 bases lying between them. CDR3 bases: TGTGCCAGCAGCTTGGTAGGGTCAGGGGAGCTGTTTTTT. It yields the protein CASSLVGSGELFF.

The chain is built from TRBV6-1 and TRBJ1-3; TRBD1 might be the D (5 bases). V lost 3 bases and J 2 bases, leaving 11 bases between the germline ends. Germline V gene data show CDR1 as MNHNS and CDR2 as SASEGT. This CDR3 spans 15 amino acids. CDR3 region: CASSEPTVTGNTIYF. CDR3 DNA: TGTGCCAGCAGTGAGCCGACAGTTACTGGAAACACCATATATTTT.